This entry features one T cell receptor beta chain sequence. The data were obtained in a study of T cell responses to AZD1222 COVID-19 vaccine. V lost 3 bases to trimming and J lost 6 bases, with 18 bases between them. CDR1 is SGHRS and CDR2 is YFSETQ in the germline V gene. This CDR3 comprises 16 residues. Using immunoSEQ multiplex PCR, the repertoire was profiled, and TCRdb retains in-frame clones only, with some absent. Of some 180,000 clones in the sample, approximately 92% were seen once. The chain joins TRBV5-1 to TRBJ1-4; D gene ambiguous. The TCR sequence derives from an adult in good health. Sample: peripheral blood, taken on day 0 of AZD1222 vaccination. The DNA of the CDR3 is TGCGCCAGCAGCTCCGCCTCGGCATTAGGATATGAAAAACTGTTTTTT. This encodes CASSSASALGYEKLFF.